This is a list of T cell receptor beta chains from one sample in a study of T cells in Graves' hyperthyroidism and ophthalmopathy. TCRdb processed the multiplex PCR reads anew with MiXCR; each CDR3 protein has one entry. The table has about 700,000 distinct CDR3 sequences, just under 45% seen once. Input material: peripheral blood or thyroid tissue (not recorded which). The receptor source for this set is an adult man with Graves' disease, either hyperthyroidism or ophthalmopathy (not recorded which). Each CDR3 is given with its conserved first and last residue. Size values are once, few and many counts, or a class for expanded clones, and some rows have none.

many	TRBV7-9	11	CAIRQKETQYF
-	TRBV29-1	11	CSADIGNTIYF
-	TRBV20-1	14	CSARGTSLGYGYTF
-	TRBV2	15	CASPLPGTANTEAFF
many	TRBV29-1	14	CSVRLASLNEKLFF
few	TRBV20-1	14	CSASPTLYNSPLHF
-	TRBV24-1	14	CASSLMDRGETQYF
few	TRBV19	13	CASSTSGRETQYF
many	TRBV29-1	16	CSVEVPGLAITGELFF
-	TRBV5-1	17	CASSRYMGQGNTGELFF
-	TRBV25-1	14	CASSELRDTGELFF
many	TRBV7-6	16	CASSLGRASSRETQYF
-	TRBV20-1	16	CSAHTSGGSGSETQYF
-	TRBV24-1	13	CATSRRTEETQYF
-	TRBV5-4	15	CASSLIDRAWTGYTF
few	TRBV6-5	14	CASSYEGAYYEQYF
many	TRBV15	12	CATTAGATEAFF
few	TRBV7-2	13	CASSQDLSGEQYF
-	TRBV15	12	CATRKVNTEAFF
many	TRBV7-9	13	CASSSDINEKLFF
few	TRBV2	17	CASNGQGVSATNEKLFF
many	TRBV15	15	CATSRGGATGNTIYF
-	TRBV19	13	CASPQQGGYEQYF
few	TRBV7-9	14	CASSLGQGPETQYF
-	TRBV20-1	13	CSASASGSPEQYF
few	TRBV7-2	16	CASSLDSAGGPYEQYF
-	TRBV24-1	15	CATSDATSGTDTQYF
few	TRBV10-3	16	CAISPGTGNTNTEAFF
once	TRBV29-1	13	CSLGLAGTGELFF
-	TRBV2	17	CASSGTLGGLSNQPQHF
-	TRBV11-1	15	CASSKWSGGEKIQYF
-	TRBV7-9	14	CASSFRDRGLVQYF
few	TRBV20-1	15	CSASVLGGPGYGYTF
few	TRBV24-1	16	CATSDSTGTSGETQYF
-	TRBV5-1	16	CASSSRTGTTNTEAFF
-	TRBV7-9	15	CASSLVGGAGTEAFF
-	TRBV7-2	12	CASSAGQLPSTF
few	TRBV2	16	CASSQEPGQGRQPQHF
few	TRBV19	16	CASSVSRPATNQPQHF